The T cell receptor beta chain under discussion was sequenced for a study of T cells after yellow fever vaccination. Conversion of TCR transcripts into cDNA relied on 5'RACE template switching, which added a universal primer site and UMIs. TCRdb itself ran the 5' RACE reads through MiXCR, one entry per CDR3 protein. The sample consists of about 320,000 distinct CDR3 sequences, roughly an eighth of them appearing once. Study results and caveats: In FACS-sorted repertoires, abundant clonotypes from the bulk population could appear as contaminants. Weaker overall was a secondary response that nonetheless peaked faster, on day 5 versus 15. Clonotypes found in both CD4 and CD8 compartments made up a small share.

Concerning this clonotype itself: What it binds is not known.

This material consisted of CD4+ T cells sorted from PBMCs, taken 15 days after the yellow fever booster vaccination. The sequence was collected from a man between 18 and 35 years old who received the YFV17D yellow fever vaccine.

The CDR3 loop reads CASSRSSGWSSGELFF. In DNA, the CDR3 is TGTGCCAGCAGTCGTAGTTCGGGATGGAGTTCCGGGGAGCTGTTTTTT. J is TRBJ2-2 and V is TRBV6-5; D might be TRBD2 (5 bases). Germline V gene sequence: CDR1 MNHEY, CDR2 SVGAGI. V was pared by 5 bases and J by 6 bases, with 19 bases between. The CDR3 runs to 16 residues.